Listed here are 22 T cell receptor beta chains from one sample, sequenced in a study of blood T cell repertoires in COVID-19. Method: immunoSEQ multiplex PCR; TCRdb's copy keeps in-frame clones and lacks some. The sample carries roughly 270,000 clones, 70% to 90% recorded once. Specimen: peripheral blood. These TCRs come from a man aged 50-59 years with active or convalescent COVID-19.

V and J are TRBV5-4 and TRBJ1-2; 7 bases match TRBD1. The V segment lost 4 bases and the J segment 2 bases; nucleotides outside the gene matches: 8. Germline V gene sequence: CDR1 SGHNT, CDR2 YYREEE (reference sequence). CDR3 length: 15 amino acids. In DNA, the CDR3 is TGTGCCAGCAGCCCACCCGGACAGGCGAACTATGGCTACACCTTC. Its protein product is CASSPPGQANYGYTF.

This clone was counted only a few times. The genes are TRBV18 and TRBJ2-3; perhaps TRBD2 as D (5 bases). The CDR3 spans 16 residues. Germline values: CDR1 KGHSH, CDR2 LQKENI. V dropped 1 base and J dropped 1 base, with 12 bases sitting between them. CDR3 nucleotide sequence: TGTGCCAGCTCACCACGAGCGGCTCTAGGCACAGATACGCAGTATTTT. Translation: CASSPRAALGTDTQYF.

The CDR3 protein is CATGTGRNTGELFF. CDR3 coding DNA: TGTGCCACAGGGACAGGTCGCAACACCGGGGAGCTGTTTTTT. J is TRBJ2-2 and V is TRBV24-1; TRBD1 aligns across 8 bases. The CDR3 extends over 14 amino acids. V gave up 10 bases and J gave up 2 bases; unmatched junction bases: 5. Germline V lookup: CDR1 KGHDR, CDR2 SFDVKD.

The chain recombines TRBV11-2 with TRBJ1-2; D possibly corresponds to TRBD1 (5 bases). The CDR3 has 14 amino acids. The V gene's germline CDR1 is SGHAT and CDR2 FQNNGV. The V end was cut by 0 bases, the J end by 4 bases, with 9 bases between. The CDR3 loop is CASSLESGVYGYTF. The DNA of the CDR3 is TGTGCCAGCAGCTTAGAATCGGGGGTCTATGGCTACACCTTC. Variable domain in full (rest from reference TRBV11-2 and TRBJ1-2): EAGVAQSPRYKIIEKRQSVAFWCNPISGHATLYWYQQILGQGPKLLIQFQNNGVVDDSQLPKDRFSAERLKGVDSTLKIQPAKLEDSAVYLCASSLESGVYGYTFGSGTRLTVV.

The rearrangement joins TRBV3-1 (or the pseudogene TRBV3-2) to TRBJ2-5, with 8 bases aligning to TRBD1. This CDR3 is 13 amino acids long. V dropped 3 bases and J dropped 6; count of bases not matched to a gene: 3. Germline values: CDR1 LGHDT, CDR2 YNNKEL (reference sequence). CDR3 sequence reads: CASSQDRAKTQYF. The CDR3 coding sequence is TGTGCCAGCAGCCAGGACAGGGCGAAGACCCAGTACTTC.

In this sample, this clone turned up a few times. DNA for the CDR3: TGTGCCAGCAGCCACGGGCTAGCGGGAGAAGTATCTGTAACCGGGGAGCTGTTTTTT. It codes for CASSHGLAGEVSVTGELFF. The rearrangement uses TRBV11-3 and TRBJ2-2; 10 bases align to TRBD2. Germline V lookup: CDR1 SGHNT, CDR2 YENEEA. J lost 5 bases, V lost 5 bases, and 17 bases had no gene match. The CDR3 is made up of 19 amino acids. Looking up the rest from reference TRBV11-3 and TRBJ2-2 gives the full variable domain: EAGVVQSPRYKIIEKKQPVAFWCNPISGHNTLYWYLQNLGQGPELLIRYENEEAVDDSQLPKDRFSAERLKGVDSTLKIQPAELGDSAVYLCASSHGLAGEVSVTGELFFGEGSRLTVL.

V gene TRBV30 combines with J gene TRBJ1-4; D unclear. This CDR3 comprises 14 residues. Per the germline V gene, CDR1 is GTSNPN and CDR2 is SVGIG (reference sequence). Trimming took off 1 base at V and 8 bases at J, with 14 bases between the two ends. CDR3 DNA: TGTGCCTGGAGTGCACGAGGGCCGACGGAAAAACTGTTTTTT. This codes for CAWSARGPTEKLFF.

The J gene is TRBJ1-6, the V gene TRBV19, with 8 nucleotides matching TRBD1. The CDR3 is 15 amino acids. The V and J ends lost 4 bases and 8 bases, in that order; junction bases with no gene match: 7. CDR1 LNHDA and CDR2 SQIVND come from the germline V gene (reference sequence). CDR3 region: CASSRQGKGDSPLHF. The CDR3 bases are TGTGCCAGTAGTAGACAGGGGAAGGGGGATTCACCCCTCCACTTT.

The chain couples TRBV10-1 to TRBJ2-6; 10 bases align to TRBD1. V shed 7 bases, J shed 4 bases, and the junction held 7 bases outside the gene matches. CDR1 is WNHNN and CDR2 is SYGVQD in the germline V gene (reference sequence). The CDR3 is 16 residues long. CDR3 in amino acids: CASTGTGVTGANVLTF. The CDR3 DNA follows: TGCGCCAGCACCGGGACAGGGGTCACCGGGGCCAACGTCCTGACTTTC.

This clone has just one count. The rearrangement joins TRBV28 to TRBJ1-1, with D hard to call. Looked up from germline, CDR1 is MDHEN and CDR2 is SYDVKM. The V gene lost 1 base and the J gene lost 4 bases, with 7 bases spanning the gap. The CDR3 sequence is 13 residues long. The CDR3 spells CASSLFEPTEAFF. The CDR3 DNA follows: TGTGCCAGCAGTTTATTCGAGCCCACTGAAGCTTTCTTT.

The J gene is TRBJ2-1, the V gene TRBV11-2; perhaps TRBD2 as D (6 bases). This CDR3 is 16 amino acids long. Germline-derived CDR1 and CDR2 are SGHAT and FQNNGV. V was cut by 6 bases and J by 6 bases, with 21 bases left in between. The CDR3 sequence is CASRTYRDFGPNEQFF. For the CDR3, the DNA is TGTGCCAGCAGGACCTACCGGGACTTCGGGCCCAATGAGCAGTTCTTC.

The gene calls are TRBV18 and TRBJ1-1; weak D call: TRBD1 (6 bases). V was shortened by 3 bases and J by 8 bases, with 7 bases between the two germline ends. Germline CDR1 is KGHSH and CDR2 is LQKENI. The CDR3 consists of 11 residues. As DNA, the CDR3 is TGTGCCAGCTCACCGGACAGAGAAGCTTTCTTT. Residues: CASSPDREAFF.

The chain has TRBV30 and TRBJ1-1; D is perhaps TRBD1 (6 bases). This CDR3 comprises 16 residues. V was clipped by 3 bases and J by 4 bases, with 21 bases between them. Germline assignment: CDR1 GTSNPN and CDR2 SVGIG (reference sequence). This CDR3 is CAWSLRAGGLPTEAFF. The CDR3 coding sequence is TGTGCCTGGAGCCTCAGGGCGGGGGGGCTTCCCACTGAAGCTTTCTTT.

The genes are TRBV18 and TRBJ2-3, with TRBD1 matching over 8 bases. After removal of 3 bases from V and 1 base from J, the junction contained 3 bases not matched to a gene. CDR3 length: 15 residues. The germline V gene has CDR1 KGHSH and CDR2 LQKENI. This chain's CDR3 is CASSPDRGRTDTQYF. The CDR3 DNA reads as TGTGCCAGCTCACCTGACAGGGGCCGCACAGATACGCAGTATTTT.

V is TRBV6-5 and J is TRBJ1-3; TRBD1 matches at 10 bases. The CDR3 loop spans 13 amino acids. Germline values: CDR1 MNHEY, CDR2 SVGAGI. Trimming took 10 bases from V and 4 from J; bases not matched to a gene: 4. The CDR3 region has the DNA TGTGCCACCAGACAGGGGGCAGGAAACACCATATATTTT. Residues: CATRQGAGNTIYF.

The V and J genes are TRBV7-2 and TRBJ2-7, with D uncertain. The CDR3 consists of 11 residues. Per germline, CDR1 SGHTA and CDR2 FQGNSA. V shed 5 bases and J shed 2 bases, with 4 bases lying between them. CDR3 region: CASSGPYEQYF. Written as DNA, the CDR3 is TGTGCCAGCAGCGGGCCCTACGAGCAGTACTTC.

A single count supports this clone. The gene calls are TRBV7-8 and TRBJ2-3, with TRBD2 matching over 12 bases. The V gene end was trimmed by 5 bases and the J gene end by 2 bases; junction bases not matched to a gene: 5. Germline V lookup: CDR1 SGHVS, CDR2 FQNEAQ. This CDR3 has 16 amino acids. CDR3 sequence reads: CASSLRTSGTTDTQYF. The CDR3 bases are TGTGCCAGCAGCCTAAGGACTAGCGGGACCACAGATACGCAGTATTTT.

In this sample, this clone turned up once. The chain recombines TRBV12-5 with TRBJ1-1; 10 bases line up with TRBD1. This CDR3 comprises 15 residues. V was pared by 2 bases and J by 4 bases, with 4 bases of the junction left unmatched. CDR1 and CDR2 (germline): LGHNT, FRNRAP. DNA of the CDR3: TGTGCTAGTGGTTTGCCCCGGACAGGGGGCACTGAAGCTTTCTTT. Its translation is CASGLPRTGGTEAFF.

The chain is built from TRBV24-1 and TRBJ2-1; tentative D call: TRBD2 (7 bases). The CDR3 has 16 residues. Between the trimmed V and J ends, which lost 0 bases and 9 bases, there was a span of 17 bases. Germline V gene data show CDR1 as KGHDR and CDR2 as SFDVKD. The CDR3 region is CATSDLTGPGGSEQFF. CDR3 DNA sequence: TGTGCCACCAGTGATTTGACAGGGCCGGGGGGCAGTGAGCAGTTCTTC.

The V gene is TRBV4-1, the J gene TRBJ2-7, with 8 bases lining up with TRBD1. V was pared by 4 bases and J by 3 bases, with 8 bases of the junction left unmatched. The germline V gene encodes CDR1 MGHRA and CDR2 YSYEKL. The CDR3 runs 15 residues. This CDR3 reads CASSRSGTGDYEQYF. The CDR3 nucleotides read TGCGCCAGCAGCCGTTCCGGGACAGGCGACTACGAGCAGTACTTC.

The V call is TRBV6-5, the J call TRBJ2-7; D ambiguous. Germline lookup yields CDR1 MNHEY and CDR2 SVGAGI. V was cut by 6 bases and J by 0 bases, with 9 bases left in between. The CDR3 runs 13 residues. The CDR3 sequence: CASRSLSSYEQYF. For the CDR3, the DNA is TGTGCCAGCAGGTCCTTGAGCTCCTACGAGCAGTACTTC.

The V gene is TRBV6-1, the J gene TRBJ2-7; 8 positions agree with TRBD1. V lost 1 base and J lost 5; bases outside the gene matches: 4. The CDR3 has 14 residues. Germline V gene lookup returns CDR1 MNHNS and CDR2 SASEGT. The DNA of the CDR3 is TGTGCCAGCAGTGAAGTGGACAGGGACCACGAGCAGTACTTC. This codes for CASSEVDRDHEQYF.